This entry is about one T cell receptor beta chain. The sample belongs to a study of blood T cell repertoires in COVID-19. Authors' processing steps: Nucleated cell counts were estimated from reference gene primer amplification. TCRdb's copy holds only in-frame clones and misses some; the assay was immunoSEQ multiplex PCR. D and trimming come from the DNA, and the V and J calls and clone size come from that table. The sample includes about 61,000 clones, roughly 86% of them seen just once. Germline-derived CDR1 and CDR2 are SGHRS and YFSETQ. The CDR3 spans 16 residues. V gave up 0 bases and J gave up 4 bases; unmatched junction bases: 6.

This sequence originates from a woman aged 45-65 years with active or convalescent COVID-19. The genes are TRBV5-1 and TRBJ2-2, with TRBD2 matching 7 bases. Sequencing used peripheral blood. CDR3 region: CASSLVGGSVTGELFF. As DNA, the CDR3 is TGCGCCAGCAGCTTGGTGGGCGGGAGCGTCACCGGGGAGCTGTTTTTT.